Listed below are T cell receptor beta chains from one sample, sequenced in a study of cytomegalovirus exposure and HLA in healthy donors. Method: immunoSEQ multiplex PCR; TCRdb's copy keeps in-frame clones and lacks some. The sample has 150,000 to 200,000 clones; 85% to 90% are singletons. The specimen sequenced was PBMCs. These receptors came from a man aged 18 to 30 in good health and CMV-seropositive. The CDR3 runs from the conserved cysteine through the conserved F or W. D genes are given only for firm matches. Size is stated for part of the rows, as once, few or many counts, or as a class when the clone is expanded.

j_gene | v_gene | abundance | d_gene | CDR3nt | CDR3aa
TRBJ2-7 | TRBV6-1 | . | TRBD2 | TGTGCCAGCAGTGAAGCAAGAGGGGGACTAGCGGGAGTTCGCTACGAGCAGTACTTC | CASSEARGGLAGVRYEQYF
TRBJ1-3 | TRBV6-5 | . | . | TGTGCCAGCAGACGTACAGAGATCTCTGGAAACACCATATATTTT | CASRRTEISGNTIYF
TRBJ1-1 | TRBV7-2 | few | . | TGTGCCAGCAGCTTAGTTCGGCAGGGTACTGAAGCTTTCTTT | CASSLVRQGTEAFF
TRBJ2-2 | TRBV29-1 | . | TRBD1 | TGCAGCGTTTTCACAGGGGCTACCGGGGAGCTGTTTTTT | CSVFTGATGELFF
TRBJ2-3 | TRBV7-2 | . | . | TGTGCCAGCAGCTTCGGACAGTCCACAGATACGCAGTATTTT | CASSFGQSTDTQYF
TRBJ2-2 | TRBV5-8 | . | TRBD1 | TGTGCCAGCAGCTCGAACAGGGGGCTGACCGGGGAGCTGTTTTTT | CASSSNRGLTGELFF
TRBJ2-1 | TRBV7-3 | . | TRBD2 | TGTGCCAGCAGCTTAAACCTAGCGGGAGGTAGTGAGCAGTTCTTC | CASSLNLAGGSEQFF
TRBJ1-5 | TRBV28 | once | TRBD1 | TGTGCCAGCAGTCCGCTCAGGACAGGGTCTCAGCAGCCCCAGCATTTT | CASSPLRTGSQQPQHF
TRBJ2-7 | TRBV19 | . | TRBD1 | TGTGCCGGTCTCTTCCGGGACAGGGTCTTCTACGAGCAGTACTTC | CAGLFRDRVFYEQYF
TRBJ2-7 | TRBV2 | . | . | TGTGCCAGCAACGGAGCAGGGGCCCCCGGCGAGCAGTACTTC | CASNGAGAPGEQYF
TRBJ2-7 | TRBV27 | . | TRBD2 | TGTGCCAGCAGCGACAGGGCGGGAGGGGGCGGGTACGAGCAGTACTTC | CASSDRAGGGGYEQYF
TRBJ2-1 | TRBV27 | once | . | TGTGCCAGCAGTTTATCAGCTAGTCAAAGGCCGTTCTTC | CASSLSASQRPFF
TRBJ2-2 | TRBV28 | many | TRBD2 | TGTGCCACCCACGAACAGAGGGGAGGGACCGGGGAGCTGTTTTTT | CATHEQRGGTGELFF
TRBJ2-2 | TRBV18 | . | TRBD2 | TGTGCCAGCTCACCTTTAGCGGGAGTTAACACCGGGGAGCTGTTTTTT | CASSPLAGVNTGELFF
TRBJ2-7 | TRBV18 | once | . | TGTGCCAGCTCACCAAGGGAGACCTACGAGCAGTACTTC | CASSPRETYEQYF
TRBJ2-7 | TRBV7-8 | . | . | TGTGCCAGCAGCTTTGTCCTTTACGAGCAGTACTTC | CASSFVLYEQYF
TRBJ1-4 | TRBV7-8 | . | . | TGTGCCAGCAGCTTAGCCAGGGAATACAATGAAAAACTGTTTTTT | CASSLAREYNEKLFF
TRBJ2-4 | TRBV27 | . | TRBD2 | TGTGCCAGCACCCCCCCGGGGGGGGCCAAAAACATTCAGTACTTC | CASTPPGGAKNIQYF
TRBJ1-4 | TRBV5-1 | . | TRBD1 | TGCGCCAGCAGCCAAGGACAGGGTGGCGAAAAACTGTTTTTT | CASSQGQGGEKLFF
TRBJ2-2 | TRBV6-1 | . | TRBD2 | TGTGCCAGCCAGCGGGGGTATGGCACCGGGGAGCTGTTTTTT | CASQRGYGTGELFF
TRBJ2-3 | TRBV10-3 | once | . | TGTGCCATCAGTGTTGCACAAGATACGCAGTATTTT | CAISVAQDTQYF
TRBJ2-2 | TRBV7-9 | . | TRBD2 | TGTGCCAGCAGCTCCCGACTAGCCCCCGGGGAGCTGTTTTTT | CASSSRLAPGELFF
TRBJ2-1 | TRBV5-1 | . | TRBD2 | TGCGCCAGCAGCTTAACGGGAGGTTACAATGAGCAGTTCTTC | CASSLTGGYNEQFF
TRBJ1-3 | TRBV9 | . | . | TGTGCCAGCAGCGACTCTGGGGGGGGCTCTGGAAACACCATATATTTT | CASSDSGGGSGNTIYF
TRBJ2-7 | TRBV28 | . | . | TGTGCCAGCAGTTCACCCGGGGGAGCCTACGAGCAGTACTTC | CASSSPGGAYEQYF
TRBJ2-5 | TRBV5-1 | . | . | TGCGCCAGCAGCCAGGGTGAAGGACCGCGACAAGAGACCCAGTACTTC | CASSQGEGPRQETQYF
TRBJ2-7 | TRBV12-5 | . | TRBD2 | TGTGCTAGTGGTCCCCAGCGGGAGGGCCTTGAGGAGCAGTACTTC | CASGPQREGLEEQYF
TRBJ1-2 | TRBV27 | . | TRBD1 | TGTGCCAGCAGTTTTGGCGGACAGGGTCGTGGCTACACCTTC | CASSFGGQGRGYTF
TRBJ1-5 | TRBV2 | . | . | TGTGCCAGCAGTGCGAGACGGGGGGGAAATCAGCCCCAGCATTTT | CASSARRGGNQPQHF
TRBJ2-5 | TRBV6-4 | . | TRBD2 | TGTGCCAGCAGTGACTCGAATTCACTAGCGGGACCCCGCCAAGAGACCCAGTACTTC | CASSDSNSLAGPRQETQYF
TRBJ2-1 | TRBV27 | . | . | TGTGCCAGCAGTTTCCTTGGGAGCTCCTACAATGAGCAGTTCTTC | CASSFLGSSYNEQFF
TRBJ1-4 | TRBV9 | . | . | TGTGCCAGCAGCGTAGGAGGGAGGGGTGAAAAACTGTTTTTT | CASSVGGRGEKLFF
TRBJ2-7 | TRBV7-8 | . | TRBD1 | TGTGCCAGCAGCTTAGCAGACAGGGGGCGCGGTGAGCAGTACTTC | CASSLADRGRGEQYF
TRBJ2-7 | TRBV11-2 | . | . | TGTGCCAGCAGCCGACAGGATCTGCTCTACGAGCAGTACTTC | CASSRQDLLYEQYF
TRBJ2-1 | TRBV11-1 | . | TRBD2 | TGTGCCAGCAGCCGGGCCGGGACTAGGGAATACAATGAGCAGTTCTTC | CASSRAGTREYNEQFF
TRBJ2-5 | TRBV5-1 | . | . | TGCGCCAGCAGCTTGAACGGGGTAAGAGGAGAGACCCAGTACTTC | CASSLNGVRGETQYF
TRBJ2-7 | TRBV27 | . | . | TGTGCCAGCAGTACCAGGGGTTCTAGAAATTTCTACGAGCAGTACTTC | CASSTRGSRNFYEQYF
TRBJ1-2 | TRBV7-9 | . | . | TGTGCCAGCAGCCAGGACAGAGCTAACTATGGCTACACCTTC | CASSQDRANYGYTF
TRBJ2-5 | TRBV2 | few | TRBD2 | TGTGCCAGCAGGGGGCTAGCGGGAGGGCCGGGAGAGACCCAGTACTTC | CASRGLAGGPGETQYF
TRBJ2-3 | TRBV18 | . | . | TGTGCCAGCTCACCCAGGACGGGAAGCACAGATACGCAGTATTTT | CASSPRTGSTDTQYF
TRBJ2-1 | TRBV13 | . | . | TGTGCCACCAGAGTAGGAGGGTCCTACAATGAGCAGTTCTTC | CATRVGGSYNEQFF
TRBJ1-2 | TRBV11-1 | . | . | TGTGCCAGCAGCCACGGACAGCCTAACTATGGCTACACCTTC | CASSHGQPNYGYTF
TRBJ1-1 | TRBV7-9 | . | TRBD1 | TGTGCCAGCATCCGACAGGGGGCGCGTAACACTGAAGCTTTCTTT | CASIRQGARNTEAFF
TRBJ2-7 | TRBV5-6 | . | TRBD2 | TGTGCCAGCAGTCCAGATAGCGGGGGCGTCTCCTACGAGCAGTACTTC | CASSPDSGGVSYEQYF
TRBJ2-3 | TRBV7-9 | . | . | TGTGCCAGCAGCTCCGGGTTACTTAGCACAGATACGCAGTATTTT | CASSSGLLSTDTQYF
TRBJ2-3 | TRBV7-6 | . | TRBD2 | TGTGCCAGCAGCTTAGTAGCGGGACGCACAGATACGCAGTATTTT | CASSLVAGRTDTQYF
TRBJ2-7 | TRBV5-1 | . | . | TGCGCCAGCAGCTACGACAGAATTATCTCCTACGAGCAGTACTTC | CASSYDRIISYEQYF
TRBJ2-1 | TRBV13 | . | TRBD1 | TGTGCCAGCAGCCTGACAGGGGGGGATTACAATGAGCAGTTCTTC | CASSLTGGDYNEQFF
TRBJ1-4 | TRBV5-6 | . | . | TGTGCCAGCAGCTTGGAACGTAGGGGAAATGAAAAGCTGTTTTTT | CASSLERRGNEKLFF
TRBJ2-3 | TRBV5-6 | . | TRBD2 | TGTGCCAGCAGCCGGACTAGCGGGAGGATTAGCACAGATACGCAGTATTTT | CASSRTSGRISTDTQYF
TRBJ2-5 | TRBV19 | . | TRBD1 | TGTGCCAGTAGTATGGGACAGGGTAGGAAAGAGACCCAGTACTTC | CASSMGQGRKETQYF
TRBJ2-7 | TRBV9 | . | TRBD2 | TGTGCCAGCAGCGGTAGTGTTGGAGCGGGAGTCACTTTGCAGTACTTC | CASSGSVGAGVTLQYF
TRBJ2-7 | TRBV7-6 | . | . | TGTGCCAGCAGCTTAACCCCGAGGGCCTCCTACGAGCAGTACTTC | CASSLTPRASYEQYF
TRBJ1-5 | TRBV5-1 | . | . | TGCGCCAGCAGCGCGACAGGACTCGTTGATCAGCCCCAGCATTTT | CASSATGLVDQPQHF
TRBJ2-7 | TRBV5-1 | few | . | TGCGCCAGCAGACCTTTCGGGGTAACCTACGAGCAGTACTTC | CASRPFGVTYEQYF
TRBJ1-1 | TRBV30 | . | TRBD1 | TGTGCCTGGAGGCCCAGGACAGGGGCGAACACTGAAGCTTTCTTT | CAWRPRTGANTEAFF
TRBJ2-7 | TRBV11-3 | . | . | TGTGCCAGCAGCTTACTCTACGAGCAGTACTTC | CASSLLYEQYF